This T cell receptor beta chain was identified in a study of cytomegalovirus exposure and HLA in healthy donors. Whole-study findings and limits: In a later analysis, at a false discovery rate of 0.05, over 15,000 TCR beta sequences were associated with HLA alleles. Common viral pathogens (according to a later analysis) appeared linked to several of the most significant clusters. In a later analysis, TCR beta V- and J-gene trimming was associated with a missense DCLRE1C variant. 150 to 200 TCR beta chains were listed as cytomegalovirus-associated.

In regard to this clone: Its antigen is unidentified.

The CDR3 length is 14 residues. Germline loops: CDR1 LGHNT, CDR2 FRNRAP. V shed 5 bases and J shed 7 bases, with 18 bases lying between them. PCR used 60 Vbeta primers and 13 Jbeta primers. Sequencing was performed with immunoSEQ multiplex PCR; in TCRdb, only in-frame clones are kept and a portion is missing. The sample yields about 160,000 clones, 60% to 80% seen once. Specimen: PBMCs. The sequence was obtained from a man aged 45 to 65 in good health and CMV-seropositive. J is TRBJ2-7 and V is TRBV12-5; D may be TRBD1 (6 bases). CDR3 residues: CASGPTGPGGEQYF. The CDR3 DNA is TGTGCTAGTGGTCCCACAGGGCCCGGCGGTGAGCAGTACTTC.